One sample yielded the 31 T cell receptor beta chains listed below, sequenced in a study of OX40 agonist ivuxolimab in advanced cancers. Library preparation used the immunoSEQ multiplex PCR assay. TCRdb provides this immuneACCESS table in a form limited to in-frame rearrangements. Some clones are lacking; in checked studies, under half of them reflect an unresolved V gene, and why the rest are absent is not known. This sample is represented by approximately 29,000 clones; roughly three quarters of them were singletons. The ten largest clones represent 15% of the sample. The sequencing here drew on CD4+ or CD8+ T cells sorted from blood, taken in a trial of the OX40 agonist ivuxolimab. These receptors were collected from an adult with an advanced solid tumor such as melanoma, head and neck, liver or kidney cancer.

This clone came up once. The chain is built from TRBV7-8 and TRBJ1-2; 7 bases map to TRBD1. The germline gives CDR1 SGHVS, CDR2 FQNEAQ. The CDR3 totals 14 residues. V lost 7 bases to trimming and J lost 7 bases; unmatched junction nucleotides: 12. Here the CDR3 reads CASTSRGRISGYTF. CDR3 DNA: TGTGCCAGCACCTCGAGGGGGCGCATAAGTGGCTACACCTTC.

There are a few counts of this clone. The genes are TRBV6-1 and TRBJ1-6; D not certain. The CDR3 is made up of 15 amino acids. Trimming stripped 7 bases from V and 10 bases from J, with 20 bases between. Per the germline V gene, CDR1 is MNHNS and CDR2 is SASEGT. The CDR3 loop reads CASNLDRVGVSPLHF. In DNA, the CDR3 is TGTGCCAGCAACCTTGATCGGGTTGGGGTCTCACCCCTCCACTTT.

This clone was seen only a few times. The V and J genes are TRBV5-6 and TRBJ1-2, with 9 bases identical to TRBD1. J was trimmed by 8 bases and V by 0 bases; bases with no gene match: 8. From germline, CDR1 is SGHDT and CDR2 YYEEEE. The length of the CDR3 is 15 residues. The CDR3 loop is CASSLEDRGLGGYTF. DNA for the CDR3: TGTGCCAGCAGCTTGGAGGACAGGGGTCTAGGGGGCTACACCTTC.

This chain joins TRBV2 and TRBJ2-1; D not certain. V lost 1 base and J 8 bases, leaving 3 bases between the germline ends. Germline V lookup: CDR1 SNHLY, CDR2 FYNNEI. The CDR3 is 11 residues long. The CDR3 reads CASSEGYEQFF. The CDR3 DNA follows: TGTGCCAGCAGTGAAGGATATGAGCAGTTCTTC.

The genes are TRBV4-2 and TRBJ1-6, with 7 bases fitting TRBD1. Germline lookup yields CDR1 LGHNA and CDR2 YNFKEQ. The CDR3 covers 16 residues. Unmatched junction bases numbered 10, after V lost 4 bases and J lost 7 bases. The chain's CDR3 is CASSRDWGQQNSPLHF. The CDR3 nucleotides read TGTGCCAGCAGCCGAGATTGGGGACAGCAAAATTCACCCCTCCACTTT.

The chain is built from TRBV5-1 and TRBJ2-3; 8 nucleotides match TRBD1. The CDR3 consists of 15 residues. Germline CDR1 is SGHRS and CDR2 is YFSETQ. After removal of 8 bases from V and 1 base from J, the junction contained 9 bases not matched to a gene. The CDR3 loop reads CASSTTGGGTDTQYF. In DNA form, the CDR3 reads TGCGCCAGTTCGACAACAGGGGGAGGCACAGATACGCAGTATTTT.

This clone was observed a handful of times. J is TRBJ1-1 and V is TRBV19; D gene uncertain. CDR3 length: 11 residues. V lost 7 bases and J lost 6, with 9 bases in between. CDR1 is LNHDA and CDR2 is SQIVND in the germline V gene (reference sequence). The DNA of the CDR3 is TGTGCCAGTAAGAACGGCCCTGAAGCTTTCTTT. Its translation: CASKNGPEAFF.

The rearrangement joins TRBV5-1 to TRBJ1-1; D gene unclear. CDR3 length: 12 residues. Germline-derived CDR1 and CDR2 are SGHRS and YFSETQ. The V gene lost 4 bases and the J gene lost 5 bases, with 9 bases spanning the gap. The CDR3 DNA follows: TGCGCCAGCAGCCGGCAAGGAACTGAAGCTTTCTTT. This encodes CASSRQGTEAFF. The full variable domain, in which reference TRBV5-1 and TRBJ1-1 provide the parts outside the CDR3, is KAGVTQTPRYLIKTRGQQVTLSCSPISGHRSVSWYQQTPGQGLQFLFEYFSETQRNKGNFPGRFSGRQFSNSRSEMNVSTLELGDSALYLCASSRQGTEAFFGQGTRLTVV.

The CDR3 nucleotides read TGTGCCAGCAGACAGGGTCTAAACTATGGCTACACCTTC. Translated: CASRQGLNYGYTF. J is TRBJ1-2 and V is TRBV6-5; TRBD1 is a possible D gene (6 bases). The V end lost 6 bases, the J end lost 2 bases, and 10 bases lay between the germline ends. CDR3 length: 13 residues. Germline lookup yields CDR1 MNHEY and CDR2 SVGAGI.

This clone was seen a single time. The same CDR3 is also encoded by other DNA sequences in this sample. The chain couples TRBV10-2 to TRBJ2-7; 9 bases align to TRBD2. Germline CDR1 is WSHSY and CDR2 is SAAADI. The CDR3 runs to 14 residues. V gave up 2 bases and J gave up 3 bases; unmatched junction bases: 2. CDR3 sequence reads: CASSEGRGGYEQYF. The CDR3 DNA reads as TGCGCCAGCAGTGAGGGGCGGGGGGGCTACGAGCAGTACTTC.

The CDR3 spells CASSDPERQSGANVLTF. The CDR3 DNA follows: TGTGCCAGCAGTGACCCCGAAAGACAGTCTGGGGCCAACGTCCTGACTTTC. The gene calls are TRBV6-1 and TRBJ2-6; possibly TRBD1 for D (5 bases). Trimming took 3 bases from V and 1 from J, leaving 13 bases between them. This CDR3 is 17 amino acids long. Germline-derived CDR1 and CDR2 are MNHNS and SASEGT.

The chain carries TRBV4-1 and TRBJ2-1; TRBD2 matches 11 bases. Germline V CDR1 and CDR2: MGHRA, YSYEKL. V was clipped by 3 bases and J by 5 bases; unmatched bases: 3. This CDR3 is 15 amino acids long. The CDR3 DNA reads as TGCGCCAGCAGCCATATAGCGGGGGGGGACAATGAGCAGTTCTTC. Its protein product is CASSHIAGGDNEQFF.

The chain is built from TRBV5-1 and TRBJ1-2; no firm D call. The CDR3 covers 14 residues. Germline V lookup: CDR1 SGHRS, CDR2 YFSETQ. V was pared by 4 bases and J by 0 bases, with 10 bases between. The CDR3 DNA reads as TGCGCCAGCAGCCTCTTGACCCCTAACTATGGCTACACCTTC. It yields the protein CASSLLTPNYGYTF.

The genes are TRBV28 and TRBJ1-2; 12 nucleotides agree with TRBD1. This CDR3 comprises 16 residues. Trimming at V came to 6 bases and at J to 5 bases, leaving 10 bases not matched to a gene. Germline V gene sequence: CDR1 MDHEN, CDR2 SYDVKM. The CDR3 loop reads CASRTGTGGSIYGYTF. The DNA of the CDR3 is TGTGCCAGCAGGACCGGGACAGGGGGCTCAATTTATGGCTACACCTTC.

This chain links TRBV29-1 with TRBJ2-6, with D possibly TRBD1 on 6 matching bases. Germline CDR1 SQVTM, CDR2 ANQGSEA. V was pared by 7 bases and J by 0 bases, with 10 bases between. This CDR3 has 14 residues. The CDR3 spells CSAGQSSGANVLTF. The DNA of the CDR3 is TGCAGCGCCGGACAGAGCTCTGGGGCCAACGTCCTGACTTTC. The variable domain in full, with the rest retrieved from reference TRBV29-1 and TRBJ2-6, is SAVISQKPSRDICQRGTSLTIQCQVDSQVTMMFWYRQQPGQSLTLIATANQGSEATYESGFVIDKFPISRPNLTFSTLTVSNMSPEDSSIYLCSAGQSSGANVLTFGAGSRLTVL.

The CDR3 here is CASSFRGARGNYGYTF. Written as DNA, the CDR3 is TGTGCCAGCAGCTTCAGGGGGGCGCGGGGTAACTATGGCTACACCTTC. This chain uses TRBV5-4 with TRBJ1-2, with 7 bases that match TRBD1. The CDR3 is 16 residues long. J gave up 1 base and V 2 bases, and 8 bases lay outside the gene matches. Germline V lookup: CDR1 SGHNT, CDR2 YYREEE (reference sequence).

The rearrangement uses TRBV10-3 and TRBJ1-2; D is perhaps TRBD1 (6 bases). CDR3 length: 14 amino acids. Looked up from germline, CDR1 is ENHRY and CDR2 is SYGVKD. V was pared by 4 bases and J by 0 bases, with 9 bases between. CDR3 protein: CAISGQVSNYGYTF. The CDR3 DNA sequence: TGTGCCATCAGTGGACAGGTCTCTAACTATGGCTACACCTTC.

The chain carries TRBV12-5 and TRBJ1-2; no clear D. This CDR3 spans 15 amino acids. With 5 bases removed from V and 5 bases from J, the gap between germline ends came to 18 bases. CDR1 is LGHNT and CDR2 is FRNRAP in the germline V gene. The CDR3 spells CASGPNSGLWYGYTF. For the CDR3, the DNA is TGTGCTAGTGGTCCCAACTCCGGGTTGTGGTATGGCTACACCTTC.

The V and J genes are TRBV5-4 and TRBJ2-7; D may match TRBD1 or TRBD2 (6 bases each). The CDR3 sequence is 15 residues long. Germline V gene lookup returns CDR1 SGHNT and CDR2 YYREEE (reference sequence). The V end was cut by 4 bases, the J end by 0 bases, with 14 bases between. Written as DNA, the CDR3 is TGTGCCAGCAGCCCTTTAGGGGGGACCTCCTACGAGCAGTACTTC. Protein sequence: CASSPLGGTSYEQYF.

This chain uses TRBV5-1 with TRBJ1-1, with TRBD1 as a possible D gene (5 bases). Per germline, CDR1 SGHRS and CDR2 YFSETQ. Trimming removed 3 bases at V and 5 bases at J, with 14 bases between. This CDR3 has 14 residues. The CDR3 region is CASSSSPGKTEAFF. Written as DNA, the CDR3 is TGCGCCAGCAGCTCCTCACCAGGGAAGACTGAAGCTTTCTTT.

This chain joins TRBV5-4 and TRBJ2-7; 9 nucleotides align to TRBD1. Germline V gene lookup returns CDR1 SGHNT and CDR2 YYREEE (reference sequence). The CDR3 is 14 residues long. V dropped 0 bases and J dropped 6; count of bases not matched to a gene: 4. The CDR3 region has the DNA TGTGCCAGCAGCTTGGTTGGGACAGGGAGCGAGCAGTACTTC. Protein product: CASSLVGTGSEQYF.

This clone was counted only a few times. The genes are TRBV6-1 and TRBJ1-1; D perhaps matches TRBD1 (5 bases). This CDR3 region has 14 residues. V lost 2 bases to trimming and J lost 5 bases, with 12 bases between them. Germline CDR1 and CDR2: MNHNS and SASEGT. The CDR3 loop reads CASSESQGLTEAFF. The CDR3 coding sequence is TGTGCCAGCAGTGAAAGCCAGGGACTTACTGAAGCTTTCTTT.

This rearrangement joins TRBV28 to TRBJ1-1, with 7 nucleotides matching TRBD1. CDR3 length equals 17 residues. CDR1 MDHEN and CDR2 SYDVKM come from the germline V gene. V lost 3 bases, J lost 0 bases, and 10 bases stayed unmatched. The CDR3 here is CASSFDRVTFMNTEAFF. The CDR3 coding sequence is TGTGCCAGCAGTTTCGACAGGGTTACCTTCATGAACACTGAAGCTTTCTTT.

This clone appeared once. The CDR3 DNA is TGTGCCAGCAGTCACCGGGACCCACGAGGGGAGCAGTACTTC. It translates to CASSHRDPRGEQYF. The V gene is TRBV14, the J gene TRBJ2-7, with D perhaps given as TRBD1 or TRBD2 (5 bases each). CDR3 size: 14 residues. Germline V gene lookup returns CDR1 SGHDN and CDR2 FVKESK. V was clipped by 6 bases and J by 7 bases, with 19 bases between them.

V usage is TRBV19 and J usage is TRBJ2-3, with 10 bases aligning to TRBD1. Germline loops: CDR1 LNHDA, CDR2 SQIVND (reference sequence). This CDR3 has 15 amino acids. V trimming: 6 bases; J trimming: 1 base; junction bases outside the gene matches: 4. The CDR3: CASRLGTGGTDTQYF. The CDR3 nucleotides are TGTGCCAGTAGGTTGGGGACAGGGGGCACAGATACGCAGTATTTT.

V and J are TRBV19 and TRBJ2-7; D remains ambiguous. CDR3 length: 12 residues. Germline V lookup: CDR1 LNHDA, CDR2 SQIVND (reference sequence). Trimming took 4 bases from V and 2 from J, leaving 6 bases between them. DNA for the CDR3: TGTGCCAGTAGTAACGGGCCCTACGAGCAGTACTTC. Protein sequence: CASSNGPYEQYF.

This chain joins TRBV10-1 and TRBJ1-1; maybe TRBD1 (5 bases). Looked up from germline, CDR1 is WNHNN and CDR2 is SYGVQD (reference sequence). The CDR3 extends over 13 amino acids. V gave up 4 bases and J gave up 4 bases, with 10 bases separating them. CDR3 in amino acids: CASSAGGFTEAFF. CDR3 DNA: TGCGCCAGCAGTGCGGGGGGATTCACTGAAGCTTTCTTT.

This chain links TRBV7-2 with TRBJ2-2; D is undetermined. This CDR3 is built from 14 residues. Germline V gene data show CDR1 as SGHTA and CDR2 as FQGNSA. Trimming took 1 base from V and 2 from J, leaving 5 bases between them. The CDR3 nucleotides read TGTGCCAGCAGCTTAGAAATCAACACCGGGGAGCTGTTTTTT. Protein product: CASSLEINTGELFF.

The chain has TRBV27 and TRBJ2-5, with D perhaps matching TRBD1 (7 bases). This CDR3 region has 15 residues. From germline, CDR1 is MNHEY and CDR2 SMNVEV (reference sequence). V shed 5 bases and J shed 0 bases, with 13 bases lying between them. This CDR3 is CASSKQGRYQETQYF. The CDR3 coding sequence is TGTGCCAGCAGTAAACAGGGGAGGTACCAAGAGACCCAGTACTTC.

V gene TRBV11-3 combines with J gene TRBJ2-3; D is undetermined. V was trimmed by 0 bases and J by 2 bases, leaving 9 bases between them. Germline V gene lookup returns CDR1 SGHNT and CDR2 YENEEA. This CDR3 spans 15 amino acids. The CDR3 DNA is TGTGCCAGCAGCTTAGATGGCAAATACACAGATACGCAGTATTTT. This gives the protein CASSLDGKYTDTQYF.

The chain combines TRBV30 with TRBJ1-1; D remains unclear. Trimming took off 0 bases at V and 10 bases at J, with 15 bases between the two ends. CDR3 length: 13 residues. Per germline, CDR1 GTSNPN and CDR2 SVGIG (reference sequence). The CDR3 spells CAWSVMLGSGAFF. CDR3 in DNA: TGTGCCTGGAGTGTTATGTTAGGTTCTGGAGCTTTCTTT.